The 31 T cell receptor beta chains given below trace back to one sample, sequenced in a study of cytomegalovirus exposure and HLA in healthy donors. Primers included in the PCR were 60 Vbeta and 13 Jbeta primers. The method was immunoSEQ multiplex PCR; TCRdb's version includes in-frame clones alone and lacks a portion of them. The sample holds 150,000 to 200,000 clones, around nine tenths seen once. Sequenced input: PBMCs. Receptors were obtained from a woman aged 18-35 years in good health and CMV-seronegative.

The V call is TRBV10-3, the J call TRBJ1-1, with unresolved D. The CDR3 length is 12 residues. The germline V and J ends were trimmed by 9 bases and 1 base, with 9 bases remaining between them. Looked up from germline, CDR1 is ENHRY and CDR2 is SYGVKD. CDR3 DNA: TGTGCCATATCACCGGGGAACACTGAAGCTTTCTTT. As protein: CAISPGNTEAFF.

The genes are TRBV6-6 and TRBJ2-3; 7 bases agree with TRBD2. The CDR3 covers 14 residues. Germline V lookup: CDR1 MNHNY, CDR2 SVGAGI (reference sequence). V trimming: 11 bases; J trimming: 0 bases; junction bases outside the gene matches: 8. The CDR3 DNA is TGTGCCTGCTGCGGGAGTTCTAGCACAGATACGCAGTATTTT. It codes for CACCGSSSTDTQYF.

As DNA, the CDR3 is TGTGCCAGCAGCCTGTGGACAGGGGGCTATAATTCACCCCTCCACTTT. This sequence encodes CASSLWTGGYNSPLHF. The chain couples TRBV5-4 to TRBJ1-6, with 10 bases identical to TRBD1. This CDR3 comprises 16 residues. The germline V gene has CDR1 SGHNT and CDR2 YYREEE (reference sequence). J gave up 3 bases and V 4 bases, and 4 bases lay outside the gene matches.

As DNA, the CDR3 is TGTGCCAGCAGAGACAGGCGGTACTACGAGCAGTACTTC. Its protein is CASRDRRYYEQYF. V gene TRBV19 combines with J gene TRBJ2-7; possible D gene TRBD1, 6 bases. V lost 9 bases to trimming and J lost 3 bases, with 15 bases between them. The CDR3 contains 13 residues. Germline CDR1 reads LNHDA; CDR2 reads SQIVND (reference sequence).

The CDR3 coding sequence is TGTGCCAGCACCTCCGGAGGACTAGCGGGGAATGAGCAGTTCTTC. Its protein is CASTSGGLAGNEQFF. The chain carries TRBV5-4 and TRBJ2-1, with 12 bases fitting TRBD2. Looked up from germline, CDR1 is SGHNT and CDR2 is YYREEE (reference sequence). The CDR3 runs to 15 residues. With 6 bases clipped from V and 7 bases from J, the junction kept 8 bases outside the gene matches.

This clone was seen a few times. The rearrangement links TRBV30 to TRBJ2-3; TRBD2 matches 16 bases. The CDR3 has 20 amino acids. J was trimmed by 1 base and V by 0 bases; bases with no gene match: 10. Germline values: CDR1 GTSNPN, CDR2 SVGIG (reference sequence). This chain's CDR3 is CAWSVSPGLAGGLGTDTQYF. DNA of the CDR3: TGTGCCTGGAGTGTATCTCCGGGACTAGCGGGGGGGCTGGGCACAGATACGCAGTATTTT.

CDR3 nucleotides: TGTGCCAGCAGGGCTCCCACAGGGTTAGCCACCGGGGAGCTGTTTTTT. This codes for CASRAPTGLATGELFF. J is TRBJ2-2 and V is TRBV25-1; maybe TRBD1 (6 bases). The CDR3 loop spans 16 amino acids. Germline-derived CDR1 and CDR2 are MGHDK and SYGVNS. Trimming took 6 bases from V and 4 from J, leaving 18 bases between them.

V gene TRBV7-2 combines with J gene TRBJ2-7, with TRBD1 matching over 7 bases. CDR1 and CDR2 (germline): SGHTA, FQGNSA. V trimming: 4 bases; J trimming: 2 bases; junction bases outside the gene matches: 14. The CDR3 runs 17 residues. CDR3 loop: CASSSPQWTGTAYEQYF. CDR3 in DNA: TGTGCCAGCAGCTCACCCCAATGGACAGGAACAGCCTACGAGCAGTACTTC.

The table lists this clone with a few counts. The chain's CDR3 is CASSLGGASYNSPLHF. CDR3 DNA: TGTGCCAGCAGTTTGGGGGGGGCCTCCTATAATTCACCCCTCCACTTT. This sequence joins TRBV27 and TRBJ1-6; TRBD1 is a possible D gene (6 bases). Germline assignment: CDR1 MNHEY and CDR2 SMNVEV (reference sequence). The V and J ends lost 3 bases and 0 bases respectively, with 9 bases between them. The CDR3 runs 16 residues.

This clone was observed once. The chain recombines TRBV19 with TRBJ1-5, with a tentative D call TRBD1 (5 bases). V was clipped by 4 bases and J by 2 bases, with 9 bases between them. The CDR3 length is 14 residues. The germline V gene encodes CDR1 LNHDA and CDR2 SQIVND (reference sequence). The DNA for the CDR3 is TGTGCCAGTAGTAGCCAGGGCGGCAATCAGCCCCAGCATTTT. Encoded protein: CASSSQGGNQPQHF.

The chain recombines TRBV7-2 with TRBJ1-1, with D possibly TRBD1 on 5 matching bases. Trimming pared 1 base from V and 3 bases from J, leaving 9 bases between. CDR3 size: 14 residues. Germline V gene data show CDR1 as SGHTA and CDR2 as FQGNSA. The CDR3 coding sequence is TGTGCCAGCAGCTTAGTCTGGGGGGACACTGAAGCTTTCTTT. Amino acids: CASSLVWGDTEAFF.

This clone appeared once. This chain connects TRBV6-1 to TRBJ2-1, with 9 nucleotides matching TRBD1. Per germline, CDR1 MNHNS and CDR2 SASEGT. CDR3 length equals 15 residues. V dropped 5 bases and J dropped 8; count of bases not matched to a gene: 10. Here the CDR3 DNA reads TGTGCCAGCAGTATGGCACCGGGACAGGGCTATGAGCAGTTCTTC. Protein: CASSMAPGQGYEQFF.

The rearrangement links TRBV11-3 to TRBJ2-3, with 8 bases fitting TRBD2. CDR3 size: 16 residues. CDR1 and CDR2 (germline): SGHNT, YENEEA. V lost 5 bases to trimming and J lost 5 bases; unmatched junction nucleotides: 12. The chain's CDR3 is CASSHYGSGRGDTQYF. The CDR3 DNA follows: TGTGCCAGCAGCCACTACGGGAGCGGGAGAGGAGATACGCAGTATTTT. The variable domain in full, with the rest retrieved from reference TRBV11-3 and TRBJ2-3, is EAGVVQSPRYKIIEKKQPVAFWCNPISGHNTLYWYLQNLGQGPELLIRYENEEAVDDSQLPKDRFSAERLKGVDSTLKIQPAELGDSAVYLCASSHYGSGRGDTQYFGPGTRLTVL.

V is TRBV6-1 and J is TRBJ2-3; tentatively, D is TRBD1 (6 bases). This CDR3 spans 15 amino acids. Deletions cut 7 bases from V and 2 bases from J, with 16 bases between. Germline-derived CDR1 and CDR2 are MNHNS and SASEGT. CDR3 coding DNA: TGTGCCAGCATTCCCACAGGGCTCCACACAGATACGCAGTATTTT. Translation gives CASIPTGLHTDTQYF.

This sequence joins TRBV27 and TRBJ1-3; D not resolved. From germline, CDR1 is MNHEY and CDR2 SMNVEV (reference sequence). The germline V and J ends were trimmed by 3 bases and 9 bases, with 12 bases remaining between them. The CDR3 has 13 amino acids. CDR3: CASSLTAGSTIYF. For the CDR3, the DNA is TGTGCCAGCAGTTTGACTGCCGGGAGCACCATATATTTT.

This chain joins TRBV21-1 and TRBJ2-3; the table names TRBD1, a call not compared with the DNA. TRBV21-1 constitutes a pseudogene. The CDR3 spans 13 residues. CDR3 protein: CASSKQGADTQYF. The CDR3 bases are TGTGCCAGCAGCAAACAGGGGGCAGATACGCAGTATTTT.

J is TRBJ2-1 and V is TRBV11-2; 7 bases align to TRBD2. V lost 5 bases to trimming and J lost 2 bases; unmatched junction nucleotides: 3. The germline V gene encodes CDR1 SGHAT and CDR2 FQNNGV. The length of the CDR3 is 14 residues. CDR3 DNA sequence: TGTGCCAGCAGCCCACGGGGGGCCTACAATGAGCAGTTCTTC. It encodes CASSPRGAYNEQFF. The full variable domain, completed using reference TRBV11-2 and TRBJ2-1, is EAGVAQSPRYKIIEKRQSVAFWCNPISGHATLYWYQQILGQGPKLLIQFQNNGVVDDSQLPKDRFSAERLKGVDSTLKIQPAKLEDSAVYLCASSPRGAYNEQFFGPGTRLTVL.

The J gene is TRBJ2-5, the V gene TRBV7-2; TRBD2 is a possible D gene (6 bases). The CDR3 is 14 residues long. V was pared by 2 bases and J by 2 bases, with 9 bases between. Germline CDR1 SGHTA, CDR2 FQGNSA. The CDR3 sequence is CASSLPGVQETQYF. Written as DNA, the CDR3 is TGTGCCAGCAGCTTACCGGGGGTACAAGAGACCCAGTACTTC.

The chain combines TRBV6-6 with TRBJ1-3; 7 bases are shared with TRBD1. V lost 5 bases and J lost 4; bases outside the gene matches: 5. The length of the CDR3 is 14 residues. Germline assignment: CDR1 MNHNY and CDR2 SVGAGI (reference sequence). In nucleotides, the CDR3 is TGTGCCAGCAGTCCCAGGGGGGCGGGAAACACCATATATTTT. It codes for CASSPRGAGNTIYF.

This chain uses TRBV5-5 with TRBJ1-1; D ambiguous. The V end was cut by 4 bases, the J end by 2 bases, with 9 bases between. Germline V lookup: CDR1 SGHKS, CDR2 YYEKEE (reference sequence). This CDR3 spans 13 amino acids. The CDR3 sequence is CASSHLANTEAFF. The CDR3, as DNA: TGTGCCAGCAGCCATCTGGCCAACACTGAAGCTTTCTTT.

The chain links TRBV5-1 to TRBJ2-1; 10 nucleotides line up with TRBD1. The CDR3 is 16 amino acids. V lost 5 bases to trimming and J lost 7 bases; unmatched junction nucleotides: 12. The germline V gene has CDR1 SGHRS and CDR2 YFSETQ. The CDR3 spells CASSLLGGQGDNEQFF. In nucleotides, the CDR3 is TGCGCCAGCAGTCTTCTCGGCGGACAGGGGGATAATGAGCAGTTCTTC. The variable domain in full, with the rest retrieved from reference TRBV5-1 and TRBJ2-1, is KAGVTQTPRYLIKTRGQQVTLSCSPISGHRSVSWYQQTPGQGLQFLFEYFSETQRNKGNFPGRFSGRQFSNSRSEMNVSTLELGDSALYLCASSLLGGQGDNEQFFGPGTRLTVL.

The rearrangement uses TRBV11-2 and TRBJ1-2; D unresolved. Trimming stripped 7 bases from V and 8 bases from J, with 14 bases between. Germline values: CDR1 SGHAT, CDR2 FQNNGV. The CDR3 totals 12 residues. CDR3 residues: CASTPMSLGYTF. The CDR3 coding sequence is TGTGCCAGCACCCCAATGAGTTTAGGCTACACCTTC.

This chain uses TRBV29-1 with TRBJ1-1; 8 nucleotides line up with TRBD1. Germline V gene lookup returns CDR1 SQVTM and CDR2 ANQGSEA. The CDR3 length is 14 residues. V lost 4 bases to trimming and J lost 8 bases; unmatched junction nucleotides: 12. Here the CDR3 DNA reads TGCAGCGTTGTGCAGGGGGCCAGGGACGCGGAAGCTTTCTTT. Translation gives CSVVQGARDAEAFF.

This rearrangement joins TRBV7-9 to TRBJ1-1, with D maybe TRBD1 (5 bases). The CDR3 contains 12 residues. From germline, CDR1 is SEHNR and CDR2 FQNEAQ (reference sequence). With 10 bases removed from V and 1 base from J, the gap between germline ends came to 10 bases. The CDR3 protein is CATDSANTEAFF. DNA of the CDR3: TGTGCCACTGACAGTGCGAACACTGAAGCTTTCTTT.

The chain links TRBV27 to TRBJ1-2; D is possibly TRBD1 (6 bases). Trimming shortened V by 4 bases and J by 4 bases, and 22 bases separated the two germline ends. This CDR3 is built from 17 residues. The V gene's germline CDR1 is MNHEY and CDR2 SMNVEV (reference sequence). This CDR3 is CASSSRTPGVSGYGYTF. Written as DNA, the CDR3 is TGTGCCAGCAGTTCCCGCACCCCAGGGGTCAGTGGCTATGGCTACACCTTC.

The rearrangement links TRBV4-3 to TRBJ1-4; maybe TRBD1 (5 bases). Trimming removed 2 bases from V and 6 bases from J, with 13 bases in between. The germline V gene has CDR1 LGHNA and CDR2 YSLEER. CDR3 length equals 15 residues. The CDR3, as DNA: TGCGCCAGCAGCCAAAACTGGGGGGGATATGAAAAACTGTTTTTT. It encodes CASSQNWGGYEKLFF.

The chain combines TRBV4-3 with TRBJ2-7; 8 bases fit TRBD2. CDR3 length: 15 amino acids. Germline V gene data show CDR1 as LGHNA and CDR2 as YSLEER. The J segment lost 2 bases and the V segment lost 1 base, leaving 4 bases of the junction unmatched. The CDR3 sequence: CASSQGIAGTYEQYF. The CDR3, as DNA: TGCGCCAGCAGCCAAGGAATAGCGGGAACCTACGAGCAGTACTTC.

The CDR3 nucleotides read TGTGCCATCAGTGACACTAGCGGGAGGGCCAAGTCGGCTAGCACAGATACGCAGTATTTT. Its protein product is CAISDTSGRAKSASTDTQYF. The chain uses TRBV10-3 and TRBJ2-3, with 13 bases fitting TRBD2. V was clipped by 3 bases and J by 0 bases; unmatched bases: 12. Germline lookup yields CDR1 ENHRY and CDR2 SYGVKD. This CDR3 has 20 residues.

The V and J genes are TRBV10-3 and TRBJ2-7, with 11 nucleotides matching TRBD1. The CDR3 length is 16 residues. V gave up 5 bases and J gave up 2 bases; unmatched junction bases: 8. The V gene's germline CDR1 is ENHRY and CDR2 SYGVKD. The CDR3: CAISSRPGQGAYEQYF. The CDR3 DNA sequence: TGTGCCATCAGTAGTCGTCCGGGACAGGGGGCCTACGAGCAGTACTTC.

The chain couples TRBV29-1 to TRBJ2-5; TRBD2 agrees at 12 bases. After removal of 7 bases from V and 4 bases from J, the junction contained 7 bases not matched to a gene. Germline CDR1 and CDR2: SQVTM and ANQGSEA. CDR3 length: 14 amino acids. In nucleotides, the CDR3 is TGCAGCGGCCGACTAGCGGGAGCCCGAGAGACCCAGTACTTC. It encodes CSGRLAGARETQYF.

This clone came up a few times. V and J are TRBV19 and TRBJ2-5, with a possible D match to TRBD1 (8 bases). Trimming removed 8 bases at V and 5 bases at J, with 18 bases between. Germline V gene data show CDR1 as LNHDA and CDR2 as SQIVND (reference sequence). The CDR3 contains 14 residues. CDR3 sequence: CASSDREGAETQYF. The CDR3 nucleotides are TGTGCCAGTTCGGACAGGGAGGGAGCGGAGACCCAGTACTTC.